Below, one T cell receptor beta chain is given with its context. Deletions cut 2 bases from V and 7 bases from J, with 12 bases between. The germline gives CDR1 MDHEN, CDR2 SYDVKM. The CDR3 totals 14 residues. During active infection, Seattle patients enrolled and were then monitored through disease. TCRdb's copy holds only in-frame clones and misses some; the assay was immunoSEQ multiplex PCR. The sample comprises 200,000 to 250,000 clones, 85% to 90% of which are singletons, and about 2.5% rests with the top ten. The data derive from a study of blood T cell repertoires in COVID-19. Study details: Acute-phase and convalescent COVID-19 samples originated in the United States, Italy and Spain.

The sample was peripheral blood. This receptor was identified in a young man with COVID-19, enrolled during active disease. The gene calls are TRBV28 and TRBJ2-1; D is possibly TRBD1 (6 bases). The CDR3, as DNA: TGTGCCAGCAGTTTAGGCAGGGGTTCGAATGAGCAGTTCTTC. This encodes CASSLGRGSNEQFF.